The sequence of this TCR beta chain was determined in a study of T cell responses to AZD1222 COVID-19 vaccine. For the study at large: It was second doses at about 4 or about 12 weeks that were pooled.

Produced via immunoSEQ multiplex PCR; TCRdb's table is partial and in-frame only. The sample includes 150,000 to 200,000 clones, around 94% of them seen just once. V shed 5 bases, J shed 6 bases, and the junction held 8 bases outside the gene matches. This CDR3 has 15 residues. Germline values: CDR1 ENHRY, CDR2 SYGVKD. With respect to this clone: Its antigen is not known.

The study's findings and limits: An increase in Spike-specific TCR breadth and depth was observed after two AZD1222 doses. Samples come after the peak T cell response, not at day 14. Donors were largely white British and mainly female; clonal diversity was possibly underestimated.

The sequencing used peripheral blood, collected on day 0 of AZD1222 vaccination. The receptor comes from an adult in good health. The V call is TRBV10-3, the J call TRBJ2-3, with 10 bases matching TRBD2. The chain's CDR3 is CAISPSGGPTDTQYF. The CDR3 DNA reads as TGTGCCATCAGTCCTAGCGGGGGACCTACGGATACGCAGTATTTT.